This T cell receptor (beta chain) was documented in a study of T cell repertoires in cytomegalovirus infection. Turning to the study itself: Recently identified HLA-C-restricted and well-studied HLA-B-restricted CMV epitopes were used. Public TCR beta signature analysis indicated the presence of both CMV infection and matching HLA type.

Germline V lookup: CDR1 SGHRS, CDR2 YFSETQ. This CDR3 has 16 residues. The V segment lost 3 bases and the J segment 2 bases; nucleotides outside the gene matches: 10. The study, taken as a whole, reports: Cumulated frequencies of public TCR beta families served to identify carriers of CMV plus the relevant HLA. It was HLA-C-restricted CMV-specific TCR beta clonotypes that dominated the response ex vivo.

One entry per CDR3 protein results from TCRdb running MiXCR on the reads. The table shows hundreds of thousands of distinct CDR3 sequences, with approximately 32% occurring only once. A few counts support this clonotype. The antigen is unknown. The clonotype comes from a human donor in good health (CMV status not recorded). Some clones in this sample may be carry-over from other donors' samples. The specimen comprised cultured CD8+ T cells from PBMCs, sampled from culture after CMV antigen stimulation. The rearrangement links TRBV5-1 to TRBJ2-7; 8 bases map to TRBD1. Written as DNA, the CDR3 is TGCGCCAGCAGCTCCCCCACAGGGGGGTCAACCTACGAGCAGTACTTC. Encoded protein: CASSSPTGGSTYEQYF.